Many counts were recorded for the clone carrying this T cell receptor beta chain. The antigen remains unidentified. J gave up 12 bases and V 4 bases, and 10 bases lay outside the gene matches. The germline gives CDR1 MNHEY, CDR2 SMNVEV (reference sequence). The CDR3 is 15 residues long. Unique molecular identifiers were incorporated into the prepared TCRbeta library. TCRdb re-analysed the PCR reads in MiXCR, keeping a single row per CDR3 protein. The sample includes hundreds of thousands of distinct CDR3 sequences, less than 9% of them seen just once. These data originate in a study of T-cell reconstitution after alpha-beta-depleted transplantation in children. General observations from the study: T-cell counts and diversity at one year following transplant were attributed mainly to newly produced T cells. Surviving recipient cells, namely T cells and thymic progenitors, were the source of high day-60 TCRbeta diversity in some patients.

The chain uses TRBV27 and TRBJ2-3; 13 bases line up with TRBD2. Sequences were derived from PBMCs, mostly from graft donor cells, sampled 180 days after TCRalphabeta/CD19-depleted stem cell transplant. This clonotype was sampled from a male patient younger than 18 who had a stem cell transplant for acute lymphoblastic leukemia, so the T cells may come from the graft donor. CDR3 region: CASSSPGLAGPHQYF. The DNA for the CDR3 is TGTGCCAGCAGTTCCCCGGGACTAGCGGGGCCCCACCAGTATTTT.